This T cell receptor beta chain was observed in a study of blood T cell repertoires in COVID-19. Study-level information: Acute and convalescent COVID-19 samples came from the United States, Italy and Spain. From T cells, B-cell-depleted T cells, or PBMCs came the material, which was cDNA or gDNA.

Original processing notes: By means of reference gene primer amplification, nucleated cell counts were estimated. Profiled with immunoSEQ multiplex PCR; TCRdb holds only in-frame clones, not every one. V, J and clone size were drawn from that table, and D and trimming were deduced from the DNA. This sample has roughly 440,000 clones, with 88% found just once. A Seattle source enrolled patients during active infection and followed them longitudinally. The germline V and J ends were trimmed by 1 base and 0 bases, with 7 bases remaining between them. Germline-derived CDR1 and CDR2 are SGHTA and FQGNSA. The CDR3 spans 14 residues.

The source material was peripheral blood. The chain links TRBV7-2 to TRBJ2-7; a weak D match, TRBD2 (5 bases). This TCR was recovered from a woman between 50 and 59 years old with COVID-19, enrolled during active disease. For the CDR3, the DNA is TGTGCCAGCAGCTTAGTCGAGGGCTCCTACGAGCAGTACTTC. Translation gives CASSLVEGSYEQYF.